This is a list of T cell receptor beta chains from one sample in a study of blood T cell repertoires in COVID-19. The assay was immunoSEQ multiplex PCR, and TCRdb's table has in-frame clones only and misses some. The sample includes roughly 250,000 clones, about 88% of them seen just once. What was sequenced was peripheral blood. These receptors were collected from a woman aged 35 to 49 who had recovered from COVID-19. The CDR3 runs from the conserved cysteine through the conserved F or W. Fields, in order: clone size, D gene, J gene, V gene, CDR3 protein, CDR3 DNA. D genes are given only for firm matches. A clone size is listed for some rows: how often the clone was seen (once, few, many), or a class if it is expanded.

>NA|NA|TRBJ2-3|TRBV21-1
CASKGAGEGDALTDTQYF
TGTGCCAGCAAAGGGGCAGGGGAGGGGGATGCTCTCACAGATACGCAGTATTTT
>NA|NA|TRBJ2-4|TRBV19
CASTLSRGSAKNIQYF
TGTGCCAGTACCCTCTCCAGGGGATCAGCCAAAAACATTCAGTACTTC
>NA|TRBD2|TRBJ2-1|TRBV19
CASTPRGGLAGVVRYNEQFF
TGTGCCAGTACCCCGCGGGGAGGGCTAGCGGGAGTGGTAAGGTACAATGAGCAGTTCTTC
>NA|TRBD1|TRBJ1-4|TRBV4-3
CASSQEGTGNEKLFF
TGCGCCAGCAGCCAAGAGGGGACAGGGAATGAAAAACTGTTTTTT
>NA|TRBD1|TRBJ1-5|TRBV5-6
CASSLGVDRGAYSNQPQHF
TGTGCCAGCAGCTTAGGGGTGGACAGGGGGGCATATAGCAATCAGCCCCAGCATTTT
>NA|TRBD2|TRBJ2-1|TRBV24-1
CATSGEGSGRWNEQFF
TGTGCCACCAGTGGGGAGGGTAGCGGGAGGTGGAATGAGCAGTTCTTC
>once|NA|TRBJ1-1|TRBV10-1
CASSVPHMNTEAFF
TGCGCCAGCAGTGTCCCCCACATGAACACTGAAGCTTTCTTT
>once|TRBD2|TRBJ2-7|TRBV11-2
CASSSTAGGNGEQYF
TGTGCCAGCAGCTCCACAGCGGGAGGGAACGGGGAGCAGTACTTC
>NA|NA|TRBJ1-3|TRBV7-2
CASSLGPPRPGGGNTIYF
TGTGCCAGCAGCTTAGGCCCGCCCCGCCCCGGAGGTGGAAACACCATATATTTT
>NA|TRBD2|TRBJ2-3|TRBV7-3
CASSTGLVPQYF
TGTGCCAGCAGCACAGGACTAGTGCCGCAGTATTTT
>NA|NA|TRBJ2-3|TRBV19
CASSTPGGTTDTQYF
TGTGCCAGTAGTACCCCCGGGGGAACCACAGATACGCAGTATTTT
>NA|TRBD1|TRBJ1-2|TRBV4-1
CASSPPDRVYGYTF
TGCGCCAGCAGCCCCCCCGACAGGGTGTATGGCTACACCTTC
>NA|TRBD2|TRBJ2-3|TRBV4-1
CASSPTSGSPGDTQYF
TGCGCCAGCAGCCCGACTAGCGGGAGCCCGGGAGATACGCAGTATTTT
>NA|NA|TRBJ1-3|TRBV5-4
CAAQGRAGNTIYF
TGTGCCGCCCAGGGGAGAGCTGGAAACACCATATATTTT
>few|TRBD1|TRBJ1-1|TRBV4-1
CASSQDRDRAWTNTEAFF
TGCGCCAGCAGCCAAGATCGGGACAGGGCCTGGACGAACACTGAAGCTTTCTTT
>few|NA|TRBJ1-1|TRBV7-3
CASSRGAEDTEAFF
TGTGCCAGCAGTCGTGGGGCAGAGGACACTGAAGCTTTCTTT
>NA|NA|TRBJ1-2|TRBV9
CASSAERSLSYTF
TGTGCCAGCAGCGCAGAGCGGTCTCTAAGCTACACCTTC